These T cell receptor beta chains were read from a single sample in a study of identical twins. TCRdb re-called the 5' RACE reads with MiXCR, one entry per CDR3 protein. The sample includes under 300,000 distinct CDR3 sequences, over 11% of them seen just once. Specimen: memory (CD45RO+) T cells sorted from blood. These receptors were obtained from a woman aged 18-29 years in good health. CDR3s include the opening cysteine and the closing phenylalanine or tryptophan. A D gene is named only where the DNA matches it firmly. Some rows mark clone size as missing; the rest say once, few, many or name a class of expanded clone.

V gene	J gene	D gene	clone size	CDR3 protein	CDR3 DNA
TRBV20-1	TRBJ1-6	-	few	CSARRGGESPLHF	TGCAGTGCTCGGAGGGGCGGAGAGTCACCCCTCCACTTT
TRBV27	TRBJ2-7	-	-	CASSLVRGREQYF	TGTGCCAGCAGTTTAGTGAGGGGACGCGAGCAGTACTTC
TRBV7-9	TRBJ2-7	-	many	CASSVLRYEQYF	TGTGCCAGCAGCGTTTTGCGATACGAGCAGTACTTC
TRBV7-2	TRBJ2-1	-	few	CASSGQEEQFF	TGTGCCAGCAGCGGCCAGGAGGAGCAGTTCTTC
TRBV9	TRBJ2-3	TRBD2	few	CASSAQLAAGGTQYF	TGTGCCAGCAGCGCGCAACTAGCGGCGGGAGGTACGCAGTATTTT
TRBV7-2	TRBJ1-5	-	-	CASSLGGGGLHRSEHF	TGTGCCAGCAGCTTAGGGGGAGGCGGACTACATAGATCGGAGCATTTT
TRBV6-5	TRBJ2-7	-	once	CASSYSAGHHEQYF	TGTGCCAGCAGTTACTCCGCGGGGCACCATGAGCAGTACTTC
TRBV7-2	TRBJ1-1	-	many	CASSLGWQVASDTEAFF	TGTGCCAGCAGTTTGGGTTGGCAGGTCGCATCAGACACTGAAGCTTTCTTT
TRBV29-1	TRBJ2-5	-	few	CSVVPGSGGETQYF	TGCAGCGTTGTCCCGGGATCGGGGGGCGAGACCCAGTACTTC
TRBV20-1	TRBJ1-2	-	-	CSARDFAGANYGYTF	TGCAGTGCTAGAGATTTTGCGGGAGCTAACTATGGCTACACCTTC
TRBV11-3	TRBJ1-1	-	few	CASSLTPTVTEAFF	TGTGCCAGCAGCTTAACCCCGACAGTAACTGAAGCTTTCTTT
TRBV2	TRBJ2-7	-	-	CASKGNNYEQYF	TGTGCCAGCAAGGGGAACAACTACGAGCAGTACTTC
TRBV6-1	TRBJ1-5	TRBD1	-	CASSPHRGTGGFNQPQHF	TGTGCCAGCAGTCCCCACAGGGGGACAGGGGGATTCAATCAGCCCCAGCATTTT
TRBV10-3	TRBJ1-2	-	many	CAIREGVDYGYTF	TGTGCCATCAGGGAAGGGGTGGACTATGGCTACACCTTC